The T cell receptor beta chain described here comes from a study of T cell changes during pregnancy in multiple sclerosis. TCRdb keeps only in-frame clones here, not all; method: immunoSEQ multiplex PCR. Counted here are around 88,000 clones, around 92% occurring once; the ten biggest clones make up roughly 2%. J was trimmed by 4 bases and V by 4 bases; bases with no gene match: 5. The CDR3 totals 14 residues. In germline, CDR1 is SGHRS, CDR2 YFSETQ. Sequences were derived from peripheral blood, sampled after pregnancy. The chain has TRBV5-1 and TRBJ2-5; 9 bases are a match to TRBD1. The sequence was obtained from a female donor in good health, enrolled as a control in a pregnancy study. CDR3 sequence reads: CASSRPGQGETQYF. The CDR3 DNA follows: TGCGCCAGCAGCCGTCCGGGACAGGGAGAGACCCAGTACTTC.